This T cell receptor (beta chain) was sequenced during a study of T cell responses to AZD1222 COVID-19 vaccine (dated by TCRdb to the early 2020s). Regarding the research as a whole: AZD1222 recipients whose second dose came at about 4 weeks and those whose second dose came at about 12 weeks were combined into one group, since spike-specific TCR depth and breadth did not differ between the two schedules. A total of just over 230 trial participants underwent TCR sequencing, of whom about 210 had received two doses of AZD1222 and 26 had received two doses of the MenACWY control vaccine. Trial participants were enrolled by age into subgroups of 18-55, 56-69 and 70-plus years, and approximately 150, 30 and 60 TCR-sequenced participants, respectively, were included in these subgroups. Here is what the overall study found, with its caveats: CD4 TCRs associated with the vaccine covered the entire spike protein, and the dominant responses were in regions 160-218 and 743-854. After two AZD1222 doses, both the breadth and the depth of spike-specific TCRs were significantly higher than at day 0 and than in MenACWY recipients. Reportedly, almost half of the unique spike-specific TCRs recognized epitopes lying outside the regions that are mutated in the B.1.351 and B.1.1.7 variants. In the small 56-69-year group, the increase in depth fell short of significance, most likely because of low power. Participants were mostly white British and included more females than males, and it was suggested by the authors that clonal diversity may have been underestimated. Because no samples from the day 14 peak response were available, repertoires could be characterized only after the peak T cell response. Conclusions about previously exposed vaccinees are limited, since just five or six AZD1222 recipients were seropositive for SARS-CoV-2 at baseline.

Comments on this clone: What antigen it recognizes has not been identified. Per-base qualities were not stored, and no clone one base away is much larger.

The CDR3 regions of human TCRbeta chains were analyzed by immunosequencing. The source study handled its data this way. Repertoire TCRs were checked for matches against a reference library of SARS-CoV-2-specific TCRs that had been generated using the MIRA antigen-specificity platform. Breadth meant the fraction of unique TCRs that were SARS-CoV-2-associated, whereas depth meant the fraction of total T cells that were SARS-CoV-2-associated. Each spike-specific TCR was assigned to its reactive spike region and to a CD4 or CD8 class using the MIRA data. Log10-transformed breadth and depth values were compared by one-way ANOVA with Sidak's multiple comparisons tests. Sourced from immuneACCESS, this table was stored by TCRdb with only in-frame sequences that have V and J called. A share of the clones is absent; for the studies checked, an unresolved V gene accounts for under half, and the remainder has no known explanation. Clone size and the V and J calls come from that table; the DNA yielded D and trimming. Here the sample has approximately 100,000 clones; roughly 88% occur a single time. The ten largest clones add up to approximately 15% of the sample.

V ends up 1 base short and J 6 bases short, with an unmatched junction base count of 5. CDR1 and CDR2 are drawn from the germline V gene: MGHDK, SYGVNS. From the cysteine up to the phenylalanine, the CDR3 has a length of 16 residues. Of all the DNA, just the CDR3 is kept, 48 bases in frame from base 1. This sample's time point label indicates: baseline before first vaccination. Samples from vaccinated people were obtained from the UK trials COV001 and COV002, which included a single-blind randomized controlled phase 2/3 trial of AZD1222 (ChAdOx1 nCoV-19) in healthy adults. Trial participant PBMC samples were collected at day 0 and day 28 after the second dose for TCRbeta chain sequencing.

The chain is assembled from TRBV25-1 and TRBJ1-6; 8 central nucleotides agree with TRBD1. The TCR sequence derives from an adult in good health. The sequenced sample was peripheral blood, obtained on day 0 of AZD1222 vaccination. In nucleotides, the sequence is TGTGCCAGCAGTGAATTAGCAGGGGGCCTTAATTCACCCCTCCACTTT. It codes for CASSELAGGLNSPLHF.